Sequencing of this T cell receptor beta chain was carried out in a study of vaccination and CD4 T cells after COVID-19. Study-level information: Convalescent individuals exhibited SARS-CoV-2 positivity on nasal swab PCR, with eight to ten mild and one severe presentation. Two of the convalescents were Hispanic, and convalescents were six males and four females. Investigators drew the post-COVID samples a median approximately 92 days after diagnosis, with a range of 35 to 161.

With respect to this clonotype: Its target is not known. At one end, the junction sequence differs from germline, possibly due to a read error.

The V gene's germline CDR1 is MNHNS and CDR2 SASEGT. There are 15 residues in the CDR3. Treatment defined: roughly ten-day PBMC culture with coronavirus spike peptide pools or control peptides (ViraFEST assay). Peptide pools at 10 ug/ml and IL-2 at 10 IU/ml were added to cultures of a few million PBMCs per well. Cultured CD4+ T cells had their DNA profiled by the Oncomine TCR Beta short-read assay. Each CDR3 protein gets one entry after TCRdb re-called the PCR reads with MiXCR. The repertoire includes about 14,000 distinct CDR3 sequences, 55% of them detected once, and 16% sits in the top ten. This TCR was recovered from a human donor who had recovered from COVID-19. Sequences were obtained from CD4+ T cells from blood, cultured in vitro. This chain joins TRBV6-1 and TRBJ2-7; 12 positions agree with TRBD2. CDR3: CASREGTSGSYEQYF. In DNA, the CDR3 is TGTGCCAGCAGGGAAGGGACTAGCGGGTCCTACGAGCAGTACTTC.